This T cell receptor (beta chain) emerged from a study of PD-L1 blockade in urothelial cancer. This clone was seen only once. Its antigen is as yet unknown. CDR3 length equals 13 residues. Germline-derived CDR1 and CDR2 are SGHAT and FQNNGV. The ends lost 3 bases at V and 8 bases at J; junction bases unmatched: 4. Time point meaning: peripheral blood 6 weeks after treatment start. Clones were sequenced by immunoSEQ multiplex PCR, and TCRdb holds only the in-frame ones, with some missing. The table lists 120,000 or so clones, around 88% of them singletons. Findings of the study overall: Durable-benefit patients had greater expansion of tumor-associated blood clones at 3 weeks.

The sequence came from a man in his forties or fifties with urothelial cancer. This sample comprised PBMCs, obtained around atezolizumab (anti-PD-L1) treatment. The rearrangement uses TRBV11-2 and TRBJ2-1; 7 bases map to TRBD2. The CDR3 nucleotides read TGTGCCAGCAGCTTCGGACTAGTTTATGAGCAGTTCTTC. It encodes CASSFGLVYEQFF.